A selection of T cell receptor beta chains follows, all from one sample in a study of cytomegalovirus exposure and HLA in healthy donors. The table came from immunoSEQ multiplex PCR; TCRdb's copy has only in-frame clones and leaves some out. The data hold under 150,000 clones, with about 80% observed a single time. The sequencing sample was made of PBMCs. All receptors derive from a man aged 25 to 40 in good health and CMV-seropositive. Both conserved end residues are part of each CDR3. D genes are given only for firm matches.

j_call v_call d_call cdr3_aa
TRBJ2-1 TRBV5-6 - CASSVWGGRGYEQFF
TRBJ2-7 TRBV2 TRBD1 CASSETGQGVLRSSYEQYF
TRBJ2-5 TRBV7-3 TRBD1 CASSFNRGETQYF
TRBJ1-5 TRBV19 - CASSVRGSSNQPQHF
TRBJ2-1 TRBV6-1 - CASSEVGPPGNEQFF
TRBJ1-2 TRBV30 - CAWSSLPGSYGYTF
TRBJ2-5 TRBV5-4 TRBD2 CASSFRAGGGETQYF
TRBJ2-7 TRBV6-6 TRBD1 CASSYSGTGASYEQYF
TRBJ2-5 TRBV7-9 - CASSSPTQDSTKTQYF
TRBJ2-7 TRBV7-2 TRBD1 CASSQTTGGSYEQYF
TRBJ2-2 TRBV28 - CASSLVLPSTGYTGELFF
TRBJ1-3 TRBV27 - CASSIPAGTRETIYF
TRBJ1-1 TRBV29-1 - CSVTGWATEAFF
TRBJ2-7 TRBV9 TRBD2 CASSVDLAGRSEQYF
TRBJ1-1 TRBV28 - CASSPRQAYTEAFF
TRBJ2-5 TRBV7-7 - CASSSRLRETQYF
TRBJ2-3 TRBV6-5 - CASSYSMGGPRKYF
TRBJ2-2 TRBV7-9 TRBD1 CASSSRTGRLTGELFF
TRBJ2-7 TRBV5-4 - CASSLAGHGRGVSYEQYF
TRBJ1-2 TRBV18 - CASSHTRATVDYGYTF
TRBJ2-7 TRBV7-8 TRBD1 CASSLVKGQGVYEQYF
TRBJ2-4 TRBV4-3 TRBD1 CASSQVMGTGGKNSQYF
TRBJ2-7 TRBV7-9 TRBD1 CASSPPRQGPVSYEQYF
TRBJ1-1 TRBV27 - CASSSLGGNTEAFF
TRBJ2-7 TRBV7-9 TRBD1 CASSRTGTHEQYF
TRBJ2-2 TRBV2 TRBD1 CASSPGQGHRGAVF
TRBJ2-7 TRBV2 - CASRPDSAYEQYF
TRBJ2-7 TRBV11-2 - CASSLEFSFYEQYF
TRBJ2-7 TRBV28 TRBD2 CASQSVGREGRRNEQYF
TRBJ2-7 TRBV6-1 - CASTPQAVYEQYF
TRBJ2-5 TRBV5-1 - CASSFYTGLTQETQYF
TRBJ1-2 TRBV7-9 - CASSSAAPRNYGYTF
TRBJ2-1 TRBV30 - CAWSYMGGPFNEQFF
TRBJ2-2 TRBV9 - CASSSTGGRWAGELFF
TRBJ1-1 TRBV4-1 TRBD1 CASSHKPDRDTEAFF
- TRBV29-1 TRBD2 CSTRGGPDEQYF
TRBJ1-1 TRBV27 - CASSYTRANTEAFF
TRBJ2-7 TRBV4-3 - CASSQERGRESEQYF
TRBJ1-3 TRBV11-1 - CASSLQAGNTIYF
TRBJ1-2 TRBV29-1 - CSVEGGDGYTF
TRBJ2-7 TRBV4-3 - CASSQLPGVTREQYF
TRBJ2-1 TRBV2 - CASTRLGANEQFF
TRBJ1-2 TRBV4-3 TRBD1 CASSRLAGQGAHGYTF
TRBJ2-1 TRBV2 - CASSLRLRSSYNEQFF
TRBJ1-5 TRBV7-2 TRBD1 CASSTNRGLYSNQPQHF
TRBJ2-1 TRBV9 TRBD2 CASSGESGTNYNEQFF
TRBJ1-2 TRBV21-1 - CASSKWSPENGYTF
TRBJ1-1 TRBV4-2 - CASSQGQPLNTEAFF
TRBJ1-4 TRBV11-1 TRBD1 CASSHRQGGEKLFF
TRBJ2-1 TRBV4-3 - CASSTRTGDNEQFF
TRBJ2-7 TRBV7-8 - CASSLGRTSSYEQYF
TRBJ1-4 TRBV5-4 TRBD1 CASSWGGQGGEKLFF
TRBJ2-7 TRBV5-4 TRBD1 CASSSLPGQHPYEQYF
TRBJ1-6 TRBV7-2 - CASRWQGYSPLHF
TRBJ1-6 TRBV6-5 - CASRNGDSPLHF
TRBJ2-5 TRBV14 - CASSRPQETQYF
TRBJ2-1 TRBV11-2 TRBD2 CASSSLAGGSVGGNEQFF
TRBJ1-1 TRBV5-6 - CASSLRGYSEAFF
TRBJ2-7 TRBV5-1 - CASSLELATYEQYF
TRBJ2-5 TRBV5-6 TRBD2 CASSIRTSGRETQYF